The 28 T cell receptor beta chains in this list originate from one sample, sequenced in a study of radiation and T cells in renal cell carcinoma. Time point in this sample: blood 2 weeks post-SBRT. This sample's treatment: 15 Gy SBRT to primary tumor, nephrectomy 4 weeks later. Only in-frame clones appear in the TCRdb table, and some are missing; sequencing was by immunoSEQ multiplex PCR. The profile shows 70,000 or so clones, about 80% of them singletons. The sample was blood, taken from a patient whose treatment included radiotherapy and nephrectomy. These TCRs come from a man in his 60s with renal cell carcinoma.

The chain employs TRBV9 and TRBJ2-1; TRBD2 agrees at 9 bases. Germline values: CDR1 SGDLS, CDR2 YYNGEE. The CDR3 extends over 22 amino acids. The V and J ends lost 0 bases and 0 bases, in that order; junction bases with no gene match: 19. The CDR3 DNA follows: TGTGCCAGCAGCGTAGCCTCCCAGATACCTAGCGGGGTTTCAAGCTCCTACAATGAGCAGTTCTTC. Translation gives CASSVASQIPSGVSSSYNEQFF.

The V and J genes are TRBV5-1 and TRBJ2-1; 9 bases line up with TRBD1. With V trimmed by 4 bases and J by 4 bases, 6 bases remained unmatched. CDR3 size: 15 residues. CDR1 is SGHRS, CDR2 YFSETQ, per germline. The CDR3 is CASSVGTGIYNEQFF. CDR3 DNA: TGCGCCAGCAGCGTCGGGACAGGGATTTACAATGAGCAGTTCTTC.

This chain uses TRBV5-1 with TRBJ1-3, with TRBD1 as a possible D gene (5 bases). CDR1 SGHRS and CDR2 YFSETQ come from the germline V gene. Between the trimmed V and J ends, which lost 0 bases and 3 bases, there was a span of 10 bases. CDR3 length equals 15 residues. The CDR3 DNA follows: TGCGCCAGCAGCTTGGACCTGGGACGTGGAAACACCATATATTTT. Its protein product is CASSLDLGRGNTIYF. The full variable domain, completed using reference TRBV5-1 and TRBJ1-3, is KAGVTQTPRYLIKTRGQQVTLSCSPISGHRSVSWYQQTPGQGLQFLFEYFSETQRNKGNFPGRFSGRQFSNSRSEMNVSTLELGDSALYLCASSLDLGRGNTIYFGEGSWLTVV.

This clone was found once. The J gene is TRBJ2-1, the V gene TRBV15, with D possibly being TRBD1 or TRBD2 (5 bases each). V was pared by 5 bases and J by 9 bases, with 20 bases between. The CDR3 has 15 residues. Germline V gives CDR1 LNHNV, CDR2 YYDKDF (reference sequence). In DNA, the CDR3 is TGTGCCACCAGCCCCCTTCTCCGGGACGTTAGTGAGCAGTTCTTC. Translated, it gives CATSPLLRDVSEQFF.

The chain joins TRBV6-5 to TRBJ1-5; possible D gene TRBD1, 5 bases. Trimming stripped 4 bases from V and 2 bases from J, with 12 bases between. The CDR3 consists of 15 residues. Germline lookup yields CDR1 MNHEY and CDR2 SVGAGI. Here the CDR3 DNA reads TGTGCCAGCAGTTTTTCAGGGCCCGGCAATCAGCCCCAGCATTTT. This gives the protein CASSFSGPGNQPQHF.

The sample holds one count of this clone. DNA for the CDR3: TGTGCCAGCAGGACAGCGGGAGGGACCTACAATGAGCAGTTCTTC. This codes for CASRTAGGTYNEQFF. J is TRBJ2-1 and V is TRBV7-3, with 10 bases matching TRBD2. The germline V gene encodes CDR1 SGHTA and CDR2 FQGTGA. The CDR3 is 15 residues long. Unmatched junction bases numbered 4, after V lost 6 bases and J lost 2 bases.

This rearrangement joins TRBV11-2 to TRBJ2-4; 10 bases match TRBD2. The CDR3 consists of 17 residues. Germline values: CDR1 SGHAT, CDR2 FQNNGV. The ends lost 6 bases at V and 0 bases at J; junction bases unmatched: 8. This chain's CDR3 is CASSSPGLALAKNIQYF. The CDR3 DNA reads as TGTGCCAGCAGTTCGCCGGGACTAGCGTTAGCCAAAAACATTCAGTACTTC.

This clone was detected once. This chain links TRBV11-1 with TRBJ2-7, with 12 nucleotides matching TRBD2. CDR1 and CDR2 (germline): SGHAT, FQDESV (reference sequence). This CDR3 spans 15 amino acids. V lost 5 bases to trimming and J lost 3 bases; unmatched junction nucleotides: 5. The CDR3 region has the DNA TGTGCCAGCAGCCGCAGACTAGCGGGAGTCTACGAGCAGTACTTC. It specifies CASSRRLAGVYEQYF. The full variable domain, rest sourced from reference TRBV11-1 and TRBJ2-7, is EAEVAQSPRYKITEKSQAVAFWCDPISGHATLYWYRQILGQGPELLVQFQDESVVDDSQLPKDRFSAERLKGVDSTLKIQPAELGDSAMYLCASSRRLAGVYEQYFGPGTRLTVT.

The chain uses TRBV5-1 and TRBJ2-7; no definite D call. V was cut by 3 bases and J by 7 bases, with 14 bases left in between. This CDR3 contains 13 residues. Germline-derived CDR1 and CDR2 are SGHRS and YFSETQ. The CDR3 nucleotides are TGCGCCAGCAGCTCGGCGGAGCTTGGGGAGCAGTACTTC. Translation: CASSSAELGEQYF.

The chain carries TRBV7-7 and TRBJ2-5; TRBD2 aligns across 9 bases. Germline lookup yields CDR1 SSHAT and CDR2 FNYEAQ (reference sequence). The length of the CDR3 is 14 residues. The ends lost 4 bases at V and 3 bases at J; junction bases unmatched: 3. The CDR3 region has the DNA TGTGCCAGCAGCTCGGGACTAGCAGAAGAGACCCAGTACTTC. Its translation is CASSSGLAEETQYF.

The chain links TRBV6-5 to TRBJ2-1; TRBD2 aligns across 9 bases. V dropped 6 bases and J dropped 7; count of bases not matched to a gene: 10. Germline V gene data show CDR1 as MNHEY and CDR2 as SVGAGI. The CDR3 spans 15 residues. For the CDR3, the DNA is TGTGCCAGCAGGCCTAGCGGGGCAATTACAAATGAGCAGTTCTTC. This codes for CASRPSGAITNEQFF.

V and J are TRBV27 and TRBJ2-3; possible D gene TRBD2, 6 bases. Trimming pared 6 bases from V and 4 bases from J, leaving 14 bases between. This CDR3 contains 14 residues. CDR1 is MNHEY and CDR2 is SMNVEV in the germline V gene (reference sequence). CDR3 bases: TGTGCCAGCAGCTCGGGGGAGGCGGCAGATACGCAGTATTTT. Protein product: CASSSGEAADTQYF.

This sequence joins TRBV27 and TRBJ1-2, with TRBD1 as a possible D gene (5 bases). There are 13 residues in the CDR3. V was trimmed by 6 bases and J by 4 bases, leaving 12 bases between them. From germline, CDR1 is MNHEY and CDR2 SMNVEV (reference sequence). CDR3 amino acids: CASSLTGTYGYTF. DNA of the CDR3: TGTGCCAGCAGCCTTACGGGGACCTATGGCTACACCTTC.

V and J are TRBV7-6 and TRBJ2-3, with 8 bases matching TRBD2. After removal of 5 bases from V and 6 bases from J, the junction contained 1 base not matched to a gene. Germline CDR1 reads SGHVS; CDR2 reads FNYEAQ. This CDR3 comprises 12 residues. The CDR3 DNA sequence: TGTGCCAGCAGCCCGGGAGGGGATACGCAGTATTTT. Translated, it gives CASSPGGDTQYF.

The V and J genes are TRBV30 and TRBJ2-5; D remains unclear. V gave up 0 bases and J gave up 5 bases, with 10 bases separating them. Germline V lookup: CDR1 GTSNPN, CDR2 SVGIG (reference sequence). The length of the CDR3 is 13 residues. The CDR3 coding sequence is TGTGCCTGGAGTGTAGTCGTCGGGGAGACCCAGTACTTC. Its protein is CAWSVVVGETQYF. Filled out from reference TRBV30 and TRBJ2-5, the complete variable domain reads SQTIHQWPATLVQPVGSPLSLECTVEGTSNPNLYWYRQAAGRGLQLLFYSVGIGQISSEVPQNLSASRPQDRQFILSSKKLLLSDSGFYLCAWSVVVGETQYFGPGTRLLVL.

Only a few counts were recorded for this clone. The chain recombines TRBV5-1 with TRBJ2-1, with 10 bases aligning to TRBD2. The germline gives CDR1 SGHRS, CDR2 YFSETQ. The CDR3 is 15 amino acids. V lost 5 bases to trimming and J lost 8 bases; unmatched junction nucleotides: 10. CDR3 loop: CASSKSSGRADEQFF. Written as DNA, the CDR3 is TGCGCCAGCAGTAAATCAAGCGGGAGGGCCGATGAGCAGTTCTTC. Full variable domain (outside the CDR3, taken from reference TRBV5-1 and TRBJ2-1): KAGVTQTPRYLIKTRGQQVTLSCSPISGHRSVSWYQQTPGQGLQFLFEYFSETQRNKGNFPGRFSGRQFSNSRSEMNVSTLELGDSALYLCASSKSSGRADEQFFGPGTRLTVL.

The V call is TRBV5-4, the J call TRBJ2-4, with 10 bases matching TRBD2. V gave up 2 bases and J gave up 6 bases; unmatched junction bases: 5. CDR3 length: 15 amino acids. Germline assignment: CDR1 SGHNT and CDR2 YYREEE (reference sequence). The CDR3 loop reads CASSLAGGPRNIQYF. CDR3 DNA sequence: TGTGCCAGCAGCTTAGCGGGAGGGCCTAGAAACATTCAGTACTTC.

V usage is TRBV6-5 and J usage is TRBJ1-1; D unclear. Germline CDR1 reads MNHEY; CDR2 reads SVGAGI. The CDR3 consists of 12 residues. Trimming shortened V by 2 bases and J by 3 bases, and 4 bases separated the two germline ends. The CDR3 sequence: CASSYTDTEAFF. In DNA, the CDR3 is TGTGCCAGCAGTTACACGGACACTGAAGCTTTCTTT.

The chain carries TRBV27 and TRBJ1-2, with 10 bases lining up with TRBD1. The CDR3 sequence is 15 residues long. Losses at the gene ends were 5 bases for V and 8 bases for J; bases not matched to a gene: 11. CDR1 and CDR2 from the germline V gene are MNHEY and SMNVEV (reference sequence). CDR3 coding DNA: TGTGCCAGCAGTCCCAGACAGGGGGCGCGTGAGGGCTACACCTTC. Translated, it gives CASSPRQGAREGYTF.

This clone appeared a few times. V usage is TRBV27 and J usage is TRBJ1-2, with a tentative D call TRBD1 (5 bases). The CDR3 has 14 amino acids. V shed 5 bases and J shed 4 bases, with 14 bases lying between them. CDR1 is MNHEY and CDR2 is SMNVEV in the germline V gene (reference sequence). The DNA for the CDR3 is TGTGCCAGCAGTCCCCAGACAGAAGGCTATGGCTACACCTTC. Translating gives CASSPQTEGYGYTF.

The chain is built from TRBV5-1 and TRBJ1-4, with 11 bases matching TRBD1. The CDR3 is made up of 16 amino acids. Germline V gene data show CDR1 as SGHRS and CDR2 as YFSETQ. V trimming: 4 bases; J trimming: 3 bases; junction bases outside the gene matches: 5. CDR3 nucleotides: TGCGCCAGCAGCCCCGAGGGACAGGGGGCTAATGAAAAACTGTTTTTT. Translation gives CASSPEGQGANEKLFF.

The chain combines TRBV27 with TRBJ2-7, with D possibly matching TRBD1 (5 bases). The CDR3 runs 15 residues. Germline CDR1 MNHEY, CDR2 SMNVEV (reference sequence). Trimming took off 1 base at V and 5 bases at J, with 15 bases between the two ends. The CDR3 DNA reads TGTGCCAGCAGTTTATTCCAGGGTTCTCTACACGAGCAGTACTTC. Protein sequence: CASSLFQGSLHEQYF.

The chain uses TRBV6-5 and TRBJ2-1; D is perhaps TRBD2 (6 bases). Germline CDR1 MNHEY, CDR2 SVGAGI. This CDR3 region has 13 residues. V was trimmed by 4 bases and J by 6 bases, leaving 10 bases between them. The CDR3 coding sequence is TGTGCCAGCAGTTCCGCGGGATTCAATGAGCAGTTCTTC. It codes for CASSSAGFNEQFF.

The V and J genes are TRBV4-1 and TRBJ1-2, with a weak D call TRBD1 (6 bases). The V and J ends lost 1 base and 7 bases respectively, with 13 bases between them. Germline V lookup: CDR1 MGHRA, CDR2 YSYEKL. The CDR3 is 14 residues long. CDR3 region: CASSQGQGIGGYTF. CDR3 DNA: TGCGCCAGCAGCCAAGGCCAGGGGATCGGTGGCTACACCTTC.

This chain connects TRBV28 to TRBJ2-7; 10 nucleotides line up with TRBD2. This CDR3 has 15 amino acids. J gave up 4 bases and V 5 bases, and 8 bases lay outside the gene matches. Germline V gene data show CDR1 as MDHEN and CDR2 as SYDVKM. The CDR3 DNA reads TGTGCCAGCAGTATACCTAGCGGGAGAACTTACGAGCAGTACTTC. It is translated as CASSIPSGRTYEQYF.

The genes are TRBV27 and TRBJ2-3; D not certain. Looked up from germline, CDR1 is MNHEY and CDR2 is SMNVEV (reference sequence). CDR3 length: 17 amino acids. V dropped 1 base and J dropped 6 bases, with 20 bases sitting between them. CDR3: CASSLLAQITSSDTQYF. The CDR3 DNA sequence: TGTGCCAGCAGTTTATTGGCACAGATCACTTCGTCGGATACGCAGTATTTT.

This CDR3 reads CSARTGDNQPQHF. CDR3 coding DNA: TGCAGCGCCCGGACAGGGGACAATCAGCCCCAGCATTTT. The rearrangement uses TRBV29-1 and TRBJ1-5, with 9 bases lining up with TRBD1. The V and J ends lost 7 bases and 3 bases, in that order; junction bases with no gene match: 4. Germline assignment: CDR1 SQVTM and CDR2 ANQGSEA. CDR3 length equals 13 residues.

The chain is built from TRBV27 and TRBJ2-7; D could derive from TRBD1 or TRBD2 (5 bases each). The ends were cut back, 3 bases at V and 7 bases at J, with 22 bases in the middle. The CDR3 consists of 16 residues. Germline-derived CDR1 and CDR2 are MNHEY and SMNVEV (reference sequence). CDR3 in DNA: TGTGCCAGCAGTTTTTCGCCCCAGATAGGGACGGGTGAGCAGTACTTC. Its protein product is CASSFSPQIGTGEQYF.